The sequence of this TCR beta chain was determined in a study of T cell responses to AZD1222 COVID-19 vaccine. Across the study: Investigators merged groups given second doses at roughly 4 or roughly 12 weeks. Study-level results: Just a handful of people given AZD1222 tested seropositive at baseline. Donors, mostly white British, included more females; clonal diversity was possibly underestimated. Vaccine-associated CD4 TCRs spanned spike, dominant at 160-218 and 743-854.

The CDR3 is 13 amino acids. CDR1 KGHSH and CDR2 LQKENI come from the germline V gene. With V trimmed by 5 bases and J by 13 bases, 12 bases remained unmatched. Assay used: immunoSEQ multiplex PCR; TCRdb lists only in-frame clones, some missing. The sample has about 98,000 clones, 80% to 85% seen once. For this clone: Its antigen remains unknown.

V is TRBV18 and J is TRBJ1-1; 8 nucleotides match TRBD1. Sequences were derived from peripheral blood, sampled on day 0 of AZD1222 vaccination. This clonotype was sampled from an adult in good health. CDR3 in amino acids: CASSGPDRGIGFF. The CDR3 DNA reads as TGTGCCAGCTCAGGGCCCGACAGGGGTATCGGTTTCTTT.